These T cell receptor beta chains were read from a single sample in a study of metastatic and nonmetastatic thyroid tumors. Via MiXCR, TCRdb re-called the PCR reads. The table has under 9,500 clones, approximately 30% seen once. Sequenced sample: adjacent normal tissue. The receptors derive from a female donor with papillary thyroid cancer or a benign thyroid nodule (not recorded which). Some clones in this sample may be carry-over from other donors' samples. Both conserved end residues are part of each CDR3. The D gene is left open where the match is weak. The size entry is marked missing in some rows and otherwise reads once, few, many or a size class.

clone size,V gene,D gene,CDR3 length,CDR3 protein
few,TRBV9,.,11,CASSAPDGYTF
.,TRBV11-2,.,14,CASSLEGGRHGYTF
.,TRBV4-1,.,14,CASSFEGLSYEQYF
.,TRBV3-1,TRBD2,15,CASSQRTAGEETQYF
many,TRBV7-8,.,16,CASSLGTSLSTDTQYF
medium-sized,TRBV27,.,15,CASTLAGGEGTEAFF
.,TRBV11-2,.,17,CASRRAGVGLVQETQYF
medium-sized,TRBV20-1,.,18,CSARGSVWQGGNTGELFF
few,TRBV11-3,TRBD1,15,CASSLGQAGADTQYF
.,TRBV5-1,.,15,CASSLTGWGWDTQYF
many,TRBV14,.,15,CASSRVVGSNSPLHF
.,TRBV7-1,.,20,CAISSFPGTDWSPGANVLTF
few,TRBV5-1,.,17,CASSLGPGRTNTGELFF
.,TRBV7-3,.,12,CASSSRQGGKFF
once,TRBV12-3/TRBV12-4,.,14,CASSLGLRNTEAFF
few,TRBV9,.,16,CASSPLVHSSNYGYTF
.,TRBV20-1,.,14,CSARDSKRGDTQYF
.,TRBV7-6,.,18,CASSLTVLRGQEPEEQYF
many,TRBV27,TRBD1,13,CASGSDRGRGLFF
many,TRBV7-9,TRBD2,15,CASSLAGTGPDTQYF
many,TRBV7-2,.,14,CASSPLGTNNEQFF
.,TRBV28,TRBD2,15,CASSPRGGGTDTQYF
.,TRBV24-1,TRBD1,18,CAIHLSFRDRSNNSPLHF
.,TRBV20-1,.,14,CSAMAETANYGYTF
many,TRBV10-1,.,13,CASSSTFAGGQFF
many,TRBV14,.,16,CASSQRGSAYQETQYF
many,TRBV9,TRBD2,16,CASSPGLAGGQETQYF
.,TRBV7-6,.,14,CASSARGRGDTQYF
medium-sized,TRBV7-8,TRBD1,13,CASSLSQGRGAFF
.,TRBV20-1,.,14,CSARDLGGSYEQYF
.,TRBV5-1,TRBD2,18,CASSSYGGRAGRSYEQYF
.,TRBV4-2,.,16,CAGSPDNSSGDNVLTF
few,TRBV19,TRBD1,13,CASSTGQGDEQYF
many,TRBV3-1,TRBD1,13,CASSRTGGFEQFF
medium-sized,TRBV27,TRBD2,18,CASSSILAGWDGYNEQFF
.,TRBV18,.,15,CASSDWPSYNSPLHF
.,TRBV13,.,11,CASSLGQGQYF
.,TRBV12-3/TRBV12-4,.,13,CASSLGDWGEQYF
.,TRBV19,.,13,CASSINPLEGYTF
.,TRBV20-1,.,16,CSARADSMGLQVEQFF
.,TRBV20-1,.,14,CSARPRGAQYEQYF
medium-sized,TRBV6-2/TRBV6-3,.,12,CASSPALETQYF
.,TRBV20-1,.,14,CSARDWLSYNEQFF
medium-sized,TRBV5-1,TRBD1,15,CATSNRGVGTDTQYF
large,TRBV28,TRBD2,16,CASSSTPGTSLDEQYF
many,TRBV30,.,17,CAWSVIPGGSGTGELFF
few,TRBV10-3,TRBD1,13,CAISRDSGHGYTF
medium-sized,TRBV19,.,13,CASISLSYNEQFF